Each of the 21 T cell receptor beta chains below was sequenced from the same sample in a study of beta chain features in type 1 diabetes. Of the isolated RNA, all was reverse transcribed, and so the sequenced material was expressed TCRB transcripts. Assay: immunoSEQ multiplex PCR; the TCRdb copy retains only in-frame clones and omits some. The data contain 200,000 to 300,000 clones, 68% of them seen just once; the ten biggest clones take up 0.053%. The sequencing input was naive CD4+ T cells from blood. These receptors came from a man aged 30 to 45 in good health.

This clone was observed a few times. The rearrangement uses TRBV10-3 and TRBJ2-1; 7 positions match TRBD1. This CDR3 spans 15 amino acids. V shed 7 bases and J 4 bases; nucleotides not matched to a gene: 10. Germline-derived CDR1 and CDR2 are ENHRY and SYGVKD. The CDR3 loop reads CAITSGTVTYNEQFF. CDR3 in DNA: TGTGCCATCACCTCCGGGACAGTAACGTACAATGAGCAGTTCTTC.

V usage is TRBV7-6 and J usage is TRBJ2-7; the D call may be TRBD1 or TRBD2 (5 bases each). This CDR3 region has 14 residues. V was trimmed by 4 bases and J by 1 base, leaving 11 bases between them. CDR1 SGHVS and CDR2 FNYEAQ come from the germline V gene. As DNA, the CDR3 is TGTGCCAGCAGCTCCCGGGACCTATCCTACGAGCAGTACTTC. It yields the protein CASSSRDLSYEQYF. The complete variable domain, with remaining parts taken from reference TRBV7-6 and TRBJ2-7, reads GAGVSQSPRYKVTKRGQDVALRCDPISGHVSLYWYRQALGQGPEFLTYFNYEAQQDKSGLPNDRFSAERPEGSISTLTIQRTEQRDSAMYRCASSSRDLSYEQYFGPGTRLTVT.

In the case of this clone: The sample contains more than one DNA sequence encoding this CDR3. V and J are TRBV29-1 and TRBJ2-7; 8 nucleotides match TRBD1. V trimming: 4 bases; J trimming: 1 base; junction bases outside the gene matches: 3. CDR1 is SQVTM, CDR2 ANQGSEA, per germline. The CDR3 is 13 amino acids. As DNA, the CDR3 is TGCAGCGTTGGACAGGGGCGATCCTACGAGCAGTACTTC. This encodes CSVGQGRSYEQYF.

V is TRBV27 and J is TRBJ1-1; D may be TRBD1 (6 bases). The ends were cut back, 5 bases at V and 6 bases at J, with 22 bases in the middle. The V gene's germline CDR1 is MNHEY and CDR2 SMNVEV (reference sequence). This CDR3 comprises 16 residues. The CDR3 DNA reads as TGTGCCAGCAGTCCCAGAGTTGGAAGGGGGGCGGCTGAAGCTTTCTTT. Its protein product is CASSPRVGRGAAEAFF.

The rearrangement joins TRBV7-2 to TRBJ2-7, with a possible D match to TRBD2 (6 bases). The V and J ends lost 0 bases and 6 bases respectively, with 15 bases between them. The germline V gene has CDR1 SGHTA and CDR2 FQGNSA. The CDR3 loop spans 15 amino acids. DNA of the CDR3: TGTGCCAGCAGCTTAGCCTTTACTAGCCCCCTCGAGCAGTACTTC. It is translated as CASSLAFTSPLEQYF.

This chain links TRBV10-1 with TRBJ2-3; 7 bases line up with TRBD1. From germline, CDR1 is WNHNN and CDR2 SYGVQD (reference sequence). The length of the CDR3 is 13 residues. J gave up 5 bases and V 2 bases, and 1 base lay outside the gene matches. CDR3 nucleotide sequence: TGCGCCAGCAGTGAGAACAGGGGAGATACGCAGTATTTT. Amino acid sequence: CASSENRGDTQYF.

This sequence joins TRBV7-2 and TRBJ2-5, with D maybe TRBD2 (5 bases). Trimming removed 2 bases at V and 7 bases at J, with 14 bases between. Germline-derived CDR1 and CDR2 are SGHTA and FQGNSA. The CDR3 runs 14 residues. The CDR3 here is CASSLLGPSGTQYF. The CDR3 region has the DNA TGTGCCAGCAGCTTACTAGGGCCCAGCGGGACCCAGTACTTC.

This chain links TRBV29-1 with TRBJ2-3, with 9 bases aligning to TRBD1. V dropped 3 bases and J dropped 7; count of bases not matched to a gene: 5. CDR1 SQVTM and CDR2 ANQGSEA come from the germline V gene. CDR3 length: 13 residues. Here the CDR3 reads CSVEDRGGNTQYF. CDR3 DNA: TGCAGCGTTGAGGACAGGGGTGGAAATACGCAGTATTTT.

This rearrangement joins TRBV9 to TRBJ2-2; a weak D match, TRBD1 (6 bases). Trimming took off 0 bases at V and 3 bases at J, with 9 bases between the two ends. The CDR3 is made up of 15 amino acids. The germline gives CDR1 SGDLS, CDR2 YYNGEE. CDR3 sequence: CASSVAGEYTGELFF. CDR3 in DNA: TGTGCCAGCAGCGTAGCAGGGGAGTACACCGGGGAGCTGTTTTTT.

This clone turned up a few times. The chain recombines TRBV30 with TRBJ1-2; D remains unclear. The CDR3 is made up of 13 amino acids. V was clipped by 2 bases and J by 7 bases, with 14 bases between them. Germline V gene sequence: CDR1 GTSNPN, CDR2 SVGIG (reference sequence). The CDR3: CAWSLEEIGGYTF. In DNA, the CDR3 is TGTGCCTGGAGTTTGGAAGAGATTGGTGGCTACACCTTC.

This chain connects TRBV7-2 to TRBJ2-5, with TRBD1 identical over 8 bases. J lost 4 bases, V lost 3 bases, and 7 bases had no gene match. This CDR3 is built from 15 residues. The germline V gene encodes CDR1 SGHTA and CDR2 FQGNSA. CDR3 in amino acids: CASSFRGPSGETQYF. The CDR3 bases are TGTGCCAGCAGCTTCAGGGGGCCATCGGGAGAGACCCAGTACTTC.

The chain employs TRBV30 and TRBJ2-3, with D tentatively TRBD2 (5 bases). V lost 2 bases and J 1 base, leaving 10 bases between the germline ends. Germline-derived CDR1 and CDR2 are GTSNPN and SVGIG (reference sequence). This CDR3 comprises 14 residues. The CDR3 sequence is CAWSRGWRTDTQYF. CDR3 DNA sequence: TGTGCCTGGAGTAGAGGGTGGCGCACAGATACGCAGTATTTT.

This clone was observed a single time. This chain connects TRBV27 to TRBJ2-7, with 9 bases lining up with TRBD2. Trimming removed 3 bases from V and 6 bases from J; junction bases left unmatched: 6. CDR1 is MNHEY, CDR2 SMNVEV, per germline (reference sequence). This CDR3 has 14 amino acids. Here the CDR3 reads CASSLSSGRREQYF. The CDR3 DNA reads as TGTGCCAGCAGTTTGTCCAGCGGGAGGCGCGAGCAGTACTTC.

The CDR3 DNA reads TGTGCCAGCTCCAGAGCGGGGGGCACAGAGACCCAGTACTTC. Encoded protein: CASSRAGGTETQYF. This chain connects TRBV27 to TRBJ2-5; 9 bases are a match to TRBD2. Trimming at V came to 8 bases and at J to 4 bases, leaving 8 bases not matched to a gene. The length of the CDR3 is 14 residues. Per germline, CDR1 MNHEY and CDR2 SMNVEV (reference sequence).

This chain links TRBV7-2 with TRBJ2-5, with D possibly being TRBD2 (6 bases). The CDR3 has 14 amino acids. The germline V gene encodes CDR1 SGHTA and CDR2 FQGNSA. V was pared by 4 bases and J by 5 bases, with 14 bases between. CDR3 sequence (DNA): TGTGCCAGCAGCTCTGGGACTCAGAGGGAGACCCAGTACTTC. This sequence encodes CASSSGTQRETQYF.

The chain couples TRBV28 to TRBJ1-1, with D hard to call. Germline CDR1 is MDHEN and CDR2 is SYDVKM. Trimming took off 8 bases at V and 4 bases at J, with 20 bases between the two ends. The CDR3 loop spans 15 amino acids. CDR3 nucleotide sequence: TGTGCCAGCTTAACGGTTTGGGGATGGGGCACTGAAGCTTTCTTT. Amino acids: CASLTVWGWGTEAFF.

The gene calls are TRBV30 and TRBJ2-5; D not resolved. V lost 3 bases to trimming and J lost 4 bases, with 9 bases between them. CDR1 and CDR2 from the germline V gene are GTSNPN and SVGIG (reference sequence). This CDR3 is 12 amino acids long. The CDR3 sequence: CAWSGWGETQYF. CDR3 coding DNA: TGTGCCTGGAGCGGGTGGGGAGAGACCCAGTACTTC.

CDR3 sequence reads: CASSFGTSGTDTQYF. Here the CDR3 DNA reads TGCGCCAGCAGCTTCGGGACTAGCGGCACAGATACGCAGTATTTT. The chain links TRBV5-1 to TRBJ2-3; TRBD2 agrees at 10 bases. The CDR3 sequence is 15 residues long. CDR1 is SGHRS and CDR2 is YFSETQ in the germline V gene. V shed 2 bases and J 1 base; nucleotides not matched to a gene: 1. Variable domain in full (rest from reference TRBV5-1 and TRBJ2-3): KAGVTQTPRYLIKTRGQQVTLSCSPISGHRSVSWYQQTPGQGLQFLFEYFSETQRNKGNFPGRFSGRQFSNSRSEMNVSTLELGDSALYLCASSFGTSGTDTQYFGPGTRLTVL.

There are a few counts of this clone. This sequence joins TRBV5-4 and TRBJ2-3; D remains ambiguous. The germline V gene has CDR1 SGHNT and CDR2 YYREEE (reference sequence). The CDR3 spans 15 residues. Trimming left V 0 bases short and J 0 bases short, with 8 bases between. The CDR3 DNA is TGTGCCAGCAGCTTGGACGGGCCTAGCACAGATACGCAGTATTTT. Translating gives CASSLDGPSTDTQYF.

The chain recombines TRBV19 with TRBJ2-5; possibly TRBD2 for D (5 bases). Trimming cost V 6 bases and J 4 bases, with 15 bases left between them. Germline CDR1 is LNHDA and CDR2 is SQIVND (reference sequence). This CDR3 region has 14 residues. For the CDR3, the DNA is TGTGCCAGTAGCCCCCGACGGGGAAGAGAGACCCAGTACTTC. It encodes CASSPRRGRETQYF. Variable domain in full (rest from reference TRBV19 and TRBJ2-5): DGGITQSPKYLFRKEGQNVTLSCEQNLNHDAMYWYRQDPGQGLRLIYYSQIVNDFQKGDIAEGYSVSREKKESFPLTVTSAQKNPTAFYLCASSPRRGRETQYFGPGTRLLVL.

The chain carries TRBV30 and TRBJ1-6; D possibly corresponds to TRBD1 (5 bases). This CDR3 spans 15 amino acids. Per the germline V gene, CDR1 is GTSNPN and CDR2 is SVGIG (reference sequence). CDR3 amino acids: CASGTESSYNSPLHF. CDR3 coding DNA: TGTGCATCCGGGACGGAGAGCTCCTATAATTCACCCCTCCACTTT.